This T cell receptor (beta chain) was recorded in a study of T cells in Graves' hyperthyroidism and ophthalmopathy. Points on this clonotype: Its matching antigen is unknown.

Lactation, pregnancy, other autoimmune disease or uncontrolled infection excluded patients. Based on clinical symptoms, serum thyroxine and TRAb, thyroid ultrasound and orbital computed tomography, diagnoses were reached. Template material for amplifying TCR beta CDR3 regions consisted of RNA transcripts. HTBI primers drove first-round RT-PCR of the TCR CDR3. TCRdb recomputed calls from the multiplex PCR reads with MiXCR, one row per CDR3 protein. Of 480,000 or so distinct CDR3 sequences in the sample, about 46% were seen once. Whole-study findings and limits: In the blood, most expanded thyroid clonotypes above 0.001 appeared as well. Ophthalmopathy onset followed model prediction by a median about 6.9 months.

The ends lost 4 bases at V and 5 bases at J; junction bases unmatched: 9. Germline V lookup: CDR1 SSHAT, CDR2 FNYEAQ (reference sequence). The CDR3 loop spans 15 amino acids. The receptor comes from an adult woman with Graves' disease, either hyperthyroidism or ophthalmopathy (not recorded which). This rearrangement joins TRBV7-7 to TRBJ2-5; TRBD2 matches at 8 bases. Sequenced sample: peripheral blood or thyroid tissue (not recorded which). For the CDR3, the DNA is TGTGCCAGCAGCTCGTCAGCGGGGGCCTTGGAGACCCAGTACTTC. Translated: CASSSSAGALETQYF.